Sequencing of this TCR beta chain was carried out in a study of glioma-infiltrating T cells after dendritic cell vaccination. Study-wide results and limits: Few patients contributed both blood and tumor specimens.

V was trimmed by 5 bases and J by 6 bases, leaving 13 bases between them. Germline assignment: CDR1 LNHDA and CDR2 SQIVND (reference sequence). This CDR3 comprises 14 residues. Amplification used 60 V beta primers and 13 J beta primers. Assay: immunoSEQ multiplex PCR; the TCRdb copy retains only in-frame clones and omits some. Among roughly 60,000 clones listed, roughly 86% were seen once. A note on this clone: Its antigen is currently unknown.

Sample time point: after dendritic cell vaccination, including at tumor progression/relapse. All glioblastoma patients lacked an isocitrate dehydrogenase mutation. Specimen: blood, collected after dendritic cell vaccination. The V call is TRBV19, the J call TRBJ2-2; D is ambiguous. The sequence was obtained from a human donor with glioblastoma. The CDR3 nucleotides are TGTGCCAGTAGTCCAACGATGGGCCCCGGGGAGCTGTTTTTT. Amino acids: CASSPTMGPGELFF.